These T cell receptor beta chains were read from a single sample in a study of CXCR3-negative and CXCR3-positive naive CD8 T cells. From the 5' RACE reads, TCRdb lists one entry per CDR3 protein and no DNA. The sample has under 85,000 distinct CDR3 sequences, and its top ten clones hold 1.6%. The sample consisted of naive CXCR3- CD8+ T cells from blood. The receptor set was obtained from a human donor in good health. Some clones in this sample may be carry-over from other donors' samples. Both conserved end residues are part of each CDR3.

TRBV20-1	TRBJ1-3	17	CSAREEVPTISGNTIYF
TRBV2	TRBJ2-7	18	CASRPGQPSRLVDYEQYF
TRBV10-3	TRBJ2-5	16	CATLAGGPPYQETQYF
TRBV6-2/TRBV6-3	TRBJ2-7	12	CASRDVTYEQYF
TRBV4-3	TRBJ1-1	14	CASSQAPRGTEAFF
TRBV4-1	TRBJ2-7	16	CASSPTDYPSSYEQYF
TRBV29-1	TRBJ2-7	14	CSVVFGTGSYEQYF
TRBV7-8	TRBJ2-2	15	CASSLVDQDTGELFF
TRBV6-2/TRBV6-3	TRBJ2-2	17	CASSSGLAGGPPGELFF
TRBV29-1	TRBJ2-7	13	CSVAGTGGYEQYF
TRBV28	TRBJ1-2	13	CASSRGAGWGYTF
TRBV7-6	TRBJ2-7	12	CASSATSYEQYF
TRBV29-1	TRBJ2-1	16	CSVDLRGDRTYNEQFF